The 15 T cell receptor beta chains presented below share a single source sample, sequenced in a study of blood T cell repertoires in COVID-19. Clones were read by immunoSEQ multiplex PCR, and TCRdb kept only the in-frame ones, dropping some. This table has about 270,000 clones, roughly 85% appearing once. Sequencing was carried out using peripheral blood. The receptors were gathered from a woman under 30 with acute or convalescent COVID-19.

The V and J genes are TRBV4-3 and TRBJ2-1, with D maybe TRBD1 (6 bases). The CDR3 sequence is 13 residues long. The germline V gene has CDR1 LGHNA and CDR2 YSLEER. Trimming left V 2 bases short and J 5 bases short, with 7 bases between. The CDR3 loop is CASSQQGHNEQFF. Here the CDR3 DNA reads TGCGCCAGCAGCCAACAGGGGCACAATGAGCAGTTCTTC.

With respect to this clone: At one end the junction does not follow the germline gene, possibly because of a read error. V usage is TRBV18 and J usage is TRBJ2-2; 10 bases are shared with TRBD1. Germline lookup yields CDR1 KGHSH and CDR2 LQKENI. CDR3 length: 16 amino acids. The CDR3 bases are TGTGCCAGCACACCAGCGGGACAGGGGTTCTCCGGGGAGCTGTTTTTT. Translating gives CASTPAGQGFSGELFF.

J is TRBJ1-1 and V is TRBV7-8, with 7 nucleotides matching TRBD1. This CDR3 has 17 residues. Trimming cost V 2 bases and J 0 bases; bases outside gene matches: 9. Germline V gene data show CDR1 as SGHVS and CDR2 as FQNEAQ. CDR3 DNA: TGTGCCAGCAGCTTACCAACAGGGGACAGAATGAACACTGAAGCTTTCTTT. Its protein is CASSLPTGDRMNTEAFF. The whole variable domain, remainder taken from reference TRBV7-8 and TRBJ1-1, is GAGVSQSPRYKVAKRGQDVALRCDPISGHVSLFWYQQALGQGPEFLTYFQNEAQLDKSGLPSDRFFAERPEGSVSTLKIQRTQQEDSAVYLCASSLPTGDRMNTEAFFGQGTRLTVV.

This clone was picked up a small number of times. V is TRBV3-1 (or the pseudogene TRBV3-2) and J is TRBJ1-6; tentatively, D is TRBD1 (5 bases). The CDR3 runs to 15 residues. Germline CDR1 is LGHDT and CDR2 is YNNKEL (reference sequence). V was pared by 0 bases and J by 10 bases, with 13 bases between. CDR3 loop: CASSQEFRVTSPLHF. In nucleotides, the CDR3 is TGTGCCAGCAGCCAAGAGTTCAGGGTTACCTCACCCCTCCACTTT.

V usage is TRBV27 and J usage is TRBJ2-1; D perhaps matches TRBD1 (6 bases). The germline V and J ends were trimmed by 4 bases and 4 bases, with 14 bases remaining between them. The CDR3 is 15 residues long. From germline, CDR1 is MNHEY and CDR2 SMNVEV (reference sequence). CDR3 DNA: TGTGCCAGCAGTTCCTACCAAAGGGGGTACAATGAGCAGTTCTTC. This codes for CASSSYQRGYNEQFF.

V is TRBV2 and J is TRBJ2-5; 7 nucleotides line up with TRBD2. Germline V gene data show CDR1 as SNHLY and CDR2 as FYNNEI. After removal of 3 bases from V and 5 bases from J, the junction contained 6 bases not matched to a gene. CDR3 size: 14 residues. This chain's CDR3 is CASSDGGEGETQYF. The CDR3 DNA reads TGTGCCAGCAGTGATGGGGGGGAAGGGGAGACCCAGTACTTC.

The CDR3 nucleotides are TGTGCCATCAGTGGCCGGGACAGTTCCTGGGGCAATGAGCAGTTCTTC. Residues: CAISGRDSSWGNEQFF. The V and J genes are TRBV10-3 and TRBJ2-1; 7 bases line up with TRBD1. Trimming cost V 4 bases and J 6 bases; bases outside gene matches: 12. Germline V gene data show CDR1 as ENHRY and CDR2 as SYGVKD. This CDR3 has 16 residues.

This rearrangement joins TRBV6-1 to TRBJ1-1; TRBD1 matches at 7 bases. The CDR3 runs 16 residues. The ends lost 2 bases at V and 0 bases at J; junction bases unmatched: 6. Per the germline V gene, CDR1 is MNHNS and CDR2 is SASEGT. CDR3 in amino acids: CASSERTGGMNTEAFF. The CDR3 DNA follows: TGTGCCAGCAGTGAACGGACAGGTGGCATGAACACTGAAGCTTTCTTT.

In DNA, the CDR3 is TGTGCCAGCAGCCAAGGACTAGCGGGCATGCGGTACTTC. Protein product: CASSQGLAGMRYF. V usage is TRBV6-5 and J usage is TRBJ2-7; 11 bases align to TRBD2. The germline CDR1 and CDR2 sequences are MNHEY and SVGAGI. Trimming took 6 bases from V and 12 from J; bases not matched to a gene: 10. This CDR3 comprises 13 residues.

The V call is TRBV6-6, the J call TRBJ2-7; TRBD1 matches 9 bases. Unmatched junction bases numbered 6, after V lost 2 bases and J lost 4 bases. The CDR3 sequence is 15 residues long. Germline V CDR1 and CDR2: MNHNY, SVGAGI (reference sequence). The CDR3 reads CASSYAFGQGYEQYF. Here the CDR3 DNA reads TGTGCCAGCAGTTACGCGTTCGGACAGGGGTACGAGCAGTACTTC.

The chain carries TRBV27 and TRBJ2-7, with TRBD2 identical over 9 bases. With 1 base clipped from V and 6 bases from J, the junction kept 10 bases outside the gene matches. CDR3 length: 16 amino acids. CDR1 MNHEY and CDR2 SMNVEV come from the germline V gene (reference sequence). In DNA form, the CDR3 reads TGTGCCAGCAGTTTATATTCGGCGGGAGGGCTCGGCGAGCAGTACTTC. This codes for CASSLYSAGGLGEQYF.

This chain uses TRBV5-8 with TRBJ1-1, with unresolved D. Germline V gene data show CDR1 as SGHTS and CDR2 as YDEGEE. With 1 base removed from V and 3 bases from J, the gap between germline ends came to 7 bases. The CDR3 loop spans 13 amino acids. The CDR3 DNA is TGTGCCAGCAGCTTGACCCGGGACACTGAAGCTTTCTTT. Translation: CASSLTRDTEAFF.

The rearrangement uses TRBV25-1 and TRBJ1-2, with a tentative D call TRBD1 (5 bases). V gave up 4 bases and J gave up 6 bases, with 15 bases separating them. The CDR3 is made up of 14 amino acids. CDR1 MGHDK and CDR2 SYGVNS come from the germline V gene. As DNA, the CDR3 is TGTGCCAGCAGTGTGGGGCCAGAGTTGAATGGCTACACCTTC. Amino acid sequence: CASSVGPELNGYTF.

The V and J genes are TRBV7-9 and TRBJ2-7; tentative D call: TRBD2 (6 bases). There are 14 residues in the CDR3. Germline lookup yields CDR1 SEHNR and CDR2 FQNEAQ (reference sequence). Trimming shortened V by 7 bases and J by 6 bases, and 19 bases separated the two germline ends. The CDR3 DNA reads as TGTGCCAGCACCCTAGACTCGAGCGGGTTCGAGCAGTACTTC. Translating gives CASTLDSSGFEQYF.

V and J are TRBV7-9 and TRBJ2-1, with a possible D match to TRBD1 (6 bases). This CDR3 is built from 16 residues. Germline V gene lookup returns CDR1 SEHNR and CDR2 FQNEAQ (reference sequence). V was pared by 8 bases and J by 0 bases, with 17 bases between. CDR3 nucleotides: TGTGCCAGCTTGGAAGAGGGGGACCCCTCCTACAATGAGCAGTTCTTC. Its protein is CASLEEGDPSYNEQFF.